This is a list of T cell receptor beta chains from one sample in a study of long-term antiretroviral therapy in people with HIV. TCRdb keeps only in-frame clones here, not all; method: immunoSEQ multiplex PCR. Of more than 20,000 clones in the sample, over 75% were seen once. This sample comprised unsorted PBMCs, obtained 0.3 years after starting antiretroviral therapy. All receptors come from a man between 50 and 59 years old with HIV. Both conserved end residues are part of each CDR3. The D gene is left open where the match is weak. Clone sizes are given selectively: once, few, many, or a class where the clone is expanded.

clone size: -
D gene: TRBD1
J gene: TRBJ1-5
V gene: TRBV6-4
CDR3 length: 16
CDR3 DNA: TGTGCCAGCACCGGACAATTGACAGGGTCCGCTCAGCCCCAGCATTTT
CDR3 protein: CASTGQLTGSAQPQHF

clone size: -
D gene: -
J gene: TRBJ1-1
V gene: TRBV30
CDR3 length: 13
CDR3 DNA: TGTGCCTGGAGTCCACCGGGGGGGGATGAAGCTTTCTTT
CDR3 protein: CAWSPPGGDEAFF

clone size: -
D gene: -
J gene: TRBJ2-7
V gene: TRBV19
CDR3 length: 13
CDR3 DNA: TGTGCCAGTAGTCGGGAAGGGAGGTACGAGCAGTACTTC
CDR3 protein: CASSREGRYEQYF

clone size: -
D gene: -
J gene: TRBJ1-6
V gene: TRBV4-1
CDR3 length: 21
CDR3 DNA: TGCGCCAGCACCACACGCAATATCGTTAACCAGGGGAGCTCCTATAATTCACCCCTCCACTTT
CDR3 protein: CASTTRNIVNQGSSYNSPLHF

clone size: -
D gene: TRBD2
J gene: TRBJ2-7
V gene: TRBV7-2
CDR3 length: 16
CDR3 DNA: TGTGCCAGCAGCCCCGGACTAGCGGAGAGCTCCTACGAGCAGTACTTC
CDR3 protein: CASSPGLAESSYEQYF

clone size: -
D gene: TRBD2
J gene: TRBJ2-5
V gene: TRBV11-3
CDR3 length: 15
CDR3 DNA: TGTGCCAGCAGCTTAGGCGTGACTAGCGGCGAGACCCAGTACTTC
CDR3 protein: CASSLGVTSGETQYF

clone size: large
D gene: TRBD1
J gene: TRBJ1-2
V gene: TRBV7-9
CDR3 length: 15
CDR3 DNA: TGTGCCAGCACGGATGACAGGGGCCGCGTTTATGGCTACACCTTC
CDR3 protein: CASTDDRGRVYGYTF

clone size: -
D gene: -
J gene: TRBJ1-5
V gene: TRBV6-5
CDR3 length: 15
CDR3 DNA: TGTGCCAGCAGCTCAGGGGTTGATAGCAATCAGCCCCAGCATTTT
CDR3 protein: CASSSGVDSNQPQHF

clone size: -
D gene: -
J gene: TRBJ2-6
V gene: TRBV28
CDR3 length: 17
CDR3 DNA: TGTGCCAGCAGCCCTAGGCCCGTGTACTCTGGGGCCAACGTCCTGACTTTC
CDR3 protein: CASSPRPVYSGANVLTF

clone size: once
D gene: -
J gene: TRBJ2-1
V gene: TRBV25-1
CDR3 length: 10
CDR3 DNA: TGTGCCAGCAGTGGTAGCGAGCAGTTCTTC
CDR3 protein: CASSGSEQFF

clone size: -
D gene: -
J gene: TRBJ1-4
V gene: TRBV5-4
CDR3 length: 15
CDR3 DNA: TGTGCCAGCAGCTCGGTAGGGGGTTCAAACGAAAAACTGTTTTTT
CDR3 protein: CASSSVGGSNEKLFF

clone size: once
D gene: TRBD2
J gene: TRBJ2-5
V gene: TRBV7-8
CDR3 length: 15
CDR3 DNA: TGTGCCAGCAGCCCCGGTAGCGGGCTACAAGAGACCCAGTACTTC
CDR3 protein: CASSPGSGLQETQYF

clone size: -
D gene: -
J gene: TRBJ1-3
V gene: TRBV19
CDR3 length: 17
CDR3 DNA: TGTGCCAGTAGTATAGTTGGGCTACCAGTCTCTGGAAACACCATATATTTT
CDR3 protein: CASSIVGLPVSGNTIYF

clone size: -
D gene: -
J gene: TRBJ2-1
V gene: TRBV5-1
CDR3 length: 15
CDR3 DNA: TGCGCCAGCAGCTTATCCGGGGACCTTCACAATGAGCAGTTCTTC
CDR3 protein: CASSLSGDLHNEQFF

clone size: once
D gene: TRBD2
J gene: TRBJ2-1
V gene: TRBV15
CDR3 length: 16
CDR3 DNA: TGTGCCACCAGCAGCACTAGCGGGGGCTCCTACAATGAGCAGTTCTTC
CDR3 protein: CATSSTSGGSYNEQFF

clone size: -
D gene: -
J gene: TRBJ2-7
V gene: TRBV11-3
CDR3 length: 16
CDR3 DNA: TGTGCCAGCAGCTTCGCCCTGGACTCCTTTTTGGACGAGCAGTACTTC
CDR3 protein: CASSFALDSFLDEQYF

clone size: -
D gene: -
J gene: TRBJ1-1
V gene: TRBV7-6
CDR3 length: 14
CDR3 DNA: TGTGCCAGCAGCTTAGGGGGGAGTGAAACTGAAGCTTTCTTT
CDR3 protein: CASSLGGSETEAFF

clone size: -
D gene: TRBD1
J gene: TRBJ1-1
V gene: TRBV10-2
CDR3 length: 13
CDR3 DNA: TGCGCCAGCAGGGGGACAGTTTACACTGAAGCTTTCTTT
CDR3 protein: CASRGTVYTEAFF

clone size: -
D gene: TRBD2
J gene: TRBJ2-2
V gene: TRBV5-4
CDR3 length: 19
CDR3 DNA: TGTGCCAGCAGCTTGGGTCGGGGGATGGGCGGGAGAAGCGCCGGGGAGCTGTTTTTT
CDR3 protein: CASSLGRGMGGRSAGELFF

clone size: -
D gene: TRBD2
J gene: TRBJ2-1
V gene: TRBV5-4
CDR3 length: 17
CDR3 DNA: TGTGCCAGCAGCTCTCTTCCCGGGACTAGCGCGCCCCATGAGCAGTTCTTC
CDR3 protein: CASSSLPGTSAPHEQFF

clone size: once
D gene: -
J gene: TRBJ2-1
V gene: TRBV5-1
CDR3 length: 14
CDR3 DNA: TGCGCCAGCAGCTTGTATAGCGTAGGCAATGAGCAGTTCTTC
CDR3 protein: CASSLYSVGNEQFF

clone size: -
D gene: TRBD2
J gene: TRBJ2-7
V gene: TRBV18
CDR3 length: 16
CDR3 DNA: TGTGCCAGCTCACCAAAGGGACTAGCGGGTGCATACGAGCAGTACTTC
CDR3 protein: CASSPKGLAGAYEQYF

clone size: -
D gene: -
J gene: TRBJ1-6
V gene: TRBV14
CDR3 length: 14
CDR3 DNA: TGTGCCAGCAGCCAAGATGTGGGGAATTCACCCCTCCACTTT
CDR3 protein: CASSQDVGNSPLHF

clone size: -
D gene: -
J gene: TRBJ1-5
V gene: TRBV27
CDR3 length: 14
CDR3 DNA: TGTGCCAGCAGTCGGGGGATTAGCAATCAGCCCCAGCATTTT
CDR3 protein: CASSRGISNQPQHF

clone size: -
D gene: -
J gene: TRBJ1-1
V gene: TRBV28
CDR3 length: 11
CDR3 DNA: TGTGCCAGCAGTTTCGGGGGAGAAGCTTTCTTT
CDR3 protein: CASSFGGEAFF

clone size: -
D gene: -
J gene: TRBJ1-5
V gene: TRBV27
CDR3 length: 15
CDR3 DNA: TGTGCCAGCAGTTTATCCCCTCGAAGCGGTCAGCCCCAGCATTTT
CDR3 protein: CASSLSPRSGQPQHF

clone size: -
D gene: -
J gene: TRBJ1-1
V gene: TRBV18
CDR3 length: 14
CDR3 DNA: TGTGCCAGCTCACCACGGGCCACGAACACTGAAGCTTTCTTT
CDR3 protein: CASSPRATNTEAFF

clone size: -
D gene: -
J gene: TRBJ1-1
V gene: TRBV14
CDR3 length: 14
CDR3 DNA: TGTGCCAGCAGCCACTACGGGGGGAAGACTGAAGCTTTCTTT
CDR3 protein: CASSHYGGKTEAFF

clone size: -
D gene: TRBD2
J gene: TRBJ2-1
V gene: TRBV4-1
CDR3 length: 17
CDR3 DNA: TGCGCCAGCAGCCAAGAGACGGGGACTAGCGGGGGGTTTGAGCAGTTCTTC
CDR3 protein: CASSQETGTSGGFEQFF

clone size: few
D gene: -
J gene: TRBJ2-7
V gene: TRBV19
CDR3 length: 17
CDR3 DNA: TGTGCCAGTAGTCCCCCTGGGGGCCGCGGGAGATCCTACGAGCAGTACTTC
CDR3 protein: CASSPPGGRGRSYEQYF

clone size: -
D gene: TRBD1
J gene: TRBJ1-1
V gene: TRBV13
CDR3 length: 15
CDR3 DNA: TGTGCCAGCAGCCCGAGGGGGACAGGAAACACTGAAGCTTTCTTT
CDR3 protein: CASSPRGTGNTEAFF

clone size: -
D gene: -
J gene: TRBJ2-1
V gene: TRBV5-4
CDR3 length: 14
CDR3 DNA: TGTGCCAGCAGCTTGCCGAGCTCCTACAATGAGCAGTTCTTC
CDR3 protein: CASSLPSSYNEQFF

clone size: -
D gene: -
J gene: TRBJ1-5
V gene: TRBV6-5
CDR3 length: 13
CDR3 DNA: TGTGCCAGCAGACCTACAATCAATCAGCCCCAGCATTTT
CDR3 protein: CASRPTINQPQHF

clone size: -
D gene: -
J gene: TRBJ2-1
V gene: TRBV5-1
CDR3 length: 14
CDR3 DNA: TGCGCCAGCAGCTTTGAGACAGATTACAATGAGCAGTTCTTC
CDR3 protein: CASSFETDYNEQFF